Listed below are T cell receptor beta chains from one sample, sequenced in a study of blood T cell repertoires in COVID-19. Clones were read by immunoSEQ multiplex PCR, and TCRdb kept only the in-frame ones, dropping some. The table shows about 75,000 clones, with 80% to 90% occurring only once. Sequenced: peripheral blood. The origin of the receptors is a woman in her 50s with acute or convalescent COVID-19. Both conserved end residues are trimmed from each CDR3. D genes are given only for firm matches.

V	D	J	CDR3
TRBV6-2/TRBV6-3	-	TRBJ1-1	ASSLAGVGDTEAF
TRBV6-5	-	TRBJ1-1	ASRGAGTEAF
TRBV2	TRBD1	TRBJ1-5	ASRDYPRGNSNQPQH
TRBV5-4	-	TRBJ1-2	ASSSLWAGIDGYT
TRBV7-3	-	TRBJ2-1	ASSLGASSYNEQF
TRBV4-1	TRBD1	TRBJ2-3	ASSQPRTGSTDTQY
TRBV27	TRBD1	TRBJ2-7	ASSFARTGVGEQY
TRBV5-1	-	TRBJ1-2	ASSFNSLSYGYT
TRBV9	TRBD2	TRBJ2-5	ASSVGTSGQETQY
TRBV24-1	-	TRBJ1-2	ATSDFYGGYT
TRBV19	-	TRBJ1-5	ASSIVQNNQPQH
TRBV29-1	-	TRBJ2-1	SGRKERPYNEQF
TRBV5-4	TRBD2	TRBJ2-1	ASSREGTNNEQF
TRBV28	-	TRBJ2-5	ASSVVAEETQY
TRBV6-8	-	TRBJ1-1	ASREGHQNTEAF
TRBV4-1	-	TRBJ1-2	ASSQANYGYT
TRBV15	TRBD2	TRBJ2-7	ATSLGLAGSEQY
TRBV9	-	TRBJ1-6	ASNTGNSPLH
TRBV27	-	TRBJ1-2	ASSLSGAFRIGYT
TRBV7-2	TRBD1	TRBJ1-2	ASSLVPGQGNYGYT
TRBV28	-	TRBJ2-3	VLSDSSTDTQY
TRBV16	TRBD1	TRBJ1-2	ASSPTRQGVGYT
TRBV29-1	TRBD2	TRBJ2-7	SAYGLAGGQTPYEQY
TRBV5-1	-	TRBJ1-6	ASGRDSSNSPLH
TRBV5-1	-	TRBJ1-1	ASSQEAAMNTEAF
TRBV12-3/TRBV12-4	-	TRBJ1-2	ASSFSTVYGYT
TRBV4-3	-	TRBJ2-1	ASSQFSGPDEQF
TRBV27	TRBD1	TRBJ1-1	ASRRQGASTEAF
TRBV6-5	TRBD1	TRBJ2-7	ASSFRDRGTYEQY
TRBV20-1	TRBD2	TRBJ2-1	SASRSGRGNEQF
TRBV19	TRBD2	TRBJ2-1	ASGVGASGVGEQF
TRBV20-1	TRBD2	TRBJ2-7	SASWGLAGDYEQY
TRBV6-5	TRBD1	TRBJ2-5	ASSSTTGSQY
TRBV14	-	TRBJ1-3	ASSRNGGNTIY
TRBV4-2	-	TRBJ1-6	ASSQGGMSSPLH
TRBV5-4	TRBD1	TRBJ2-2	ASSSDRGPANTGELF
TRBV11-2	-	TRBJ2-5	ASTASGDQY
TRBV12-3/TRBV12-4	TRBD1	TRBJ2-7	ASRGQAYEQY
TRBV2	-	TRBJ2-7	ASSGLTYEQY